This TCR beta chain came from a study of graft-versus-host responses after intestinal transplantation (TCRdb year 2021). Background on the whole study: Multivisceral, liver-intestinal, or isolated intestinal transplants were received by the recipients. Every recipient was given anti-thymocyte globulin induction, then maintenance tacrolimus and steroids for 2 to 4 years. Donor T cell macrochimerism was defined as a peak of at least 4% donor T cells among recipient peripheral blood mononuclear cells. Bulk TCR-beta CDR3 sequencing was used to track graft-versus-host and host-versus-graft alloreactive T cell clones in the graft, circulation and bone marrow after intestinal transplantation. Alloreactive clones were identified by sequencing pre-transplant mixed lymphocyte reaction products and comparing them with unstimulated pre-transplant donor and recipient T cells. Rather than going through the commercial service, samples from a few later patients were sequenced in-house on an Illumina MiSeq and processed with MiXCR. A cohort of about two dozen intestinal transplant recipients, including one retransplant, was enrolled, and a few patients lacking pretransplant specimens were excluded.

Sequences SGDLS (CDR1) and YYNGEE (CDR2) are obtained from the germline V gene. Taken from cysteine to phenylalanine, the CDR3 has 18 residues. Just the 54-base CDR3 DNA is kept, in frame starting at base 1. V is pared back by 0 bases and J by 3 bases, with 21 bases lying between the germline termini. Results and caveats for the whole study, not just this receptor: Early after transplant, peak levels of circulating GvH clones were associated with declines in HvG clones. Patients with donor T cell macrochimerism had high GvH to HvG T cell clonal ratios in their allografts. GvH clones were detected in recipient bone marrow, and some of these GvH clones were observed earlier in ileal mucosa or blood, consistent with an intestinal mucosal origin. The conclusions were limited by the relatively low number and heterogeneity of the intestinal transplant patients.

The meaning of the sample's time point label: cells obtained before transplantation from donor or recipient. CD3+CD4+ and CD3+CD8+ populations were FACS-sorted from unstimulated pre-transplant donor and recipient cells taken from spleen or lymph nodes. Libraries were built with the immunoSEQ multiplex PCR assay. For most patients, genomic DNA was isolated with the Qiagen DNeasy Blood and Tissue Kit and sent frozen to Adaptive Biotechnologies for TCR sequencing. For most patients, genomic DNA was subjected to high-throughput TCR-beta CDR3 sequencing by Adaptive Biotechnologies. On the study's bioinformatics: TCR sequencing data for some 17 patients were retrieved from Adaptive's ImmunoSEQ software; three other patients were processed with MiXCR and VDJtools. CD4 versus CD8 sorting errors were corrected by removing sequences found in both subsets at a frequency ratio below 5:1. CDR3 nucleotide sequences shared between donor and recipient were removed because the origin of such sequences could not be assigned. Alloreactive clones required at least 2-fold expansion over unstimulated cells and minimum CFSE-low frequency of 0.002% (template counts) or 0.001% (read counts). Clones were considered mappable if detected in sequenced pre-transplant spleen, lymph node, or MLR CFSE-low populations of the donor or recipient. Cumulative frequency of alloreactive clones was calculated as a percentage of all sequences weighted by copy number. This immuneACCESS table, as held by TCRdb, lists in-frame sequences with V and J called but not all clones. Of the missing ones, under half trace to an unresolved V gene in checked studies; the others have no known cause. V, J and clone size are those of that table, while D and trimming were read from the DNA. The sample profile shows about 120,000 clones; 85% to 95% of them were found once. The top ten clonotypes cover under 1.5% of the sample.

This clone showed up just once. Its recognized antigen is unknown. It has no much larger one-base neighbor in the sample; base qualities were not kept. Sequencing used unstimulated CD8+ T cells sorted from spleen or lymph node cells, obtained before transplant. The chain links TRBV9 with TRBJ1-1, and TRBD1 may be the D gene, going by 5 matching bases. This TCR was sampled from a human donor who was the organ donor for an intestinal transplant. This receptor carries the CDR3 CASSVVLGRPGADTEAFF. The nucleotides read TGTGCCAGCAGCGTAGTTTTGGGGCGACCCGGGGCTGACACTGAAGCTTTCTTT. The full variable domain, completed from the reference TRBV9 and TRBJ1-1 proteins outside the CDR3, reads DSGVTQTPKHLITATGQRVTLRCSPRSGDLSVYWYQQSLDQGLQFLIQYYNGEERAKGNILERFSAQQFPDLHSELNLSSLELGDSALYFCASSVVLGRPGADTEAFFGQGTRLTVV.